This passage covers 17 T cell receptor beta chains from one sample sequenced in a study of shared clonotypes between healthy human individuals. Method: immunoSEQ multiplex PCR; TCRdb's copy keeps in-frame clones and lacks some. The sample records approximately 530,000 clones, approximately 94% being singletons. The material sequenced was naive CD4+ T cells sorted from blood. Described subset: CD45RA+ positively selected. These receptors all come from a woman in her twenties or thirties in good health.

The V gene is TRBV6-1, the J gene TRBJ1-1, with a tentative D call TRBD1 (5 bases). The CDR3 is made up of 13 amino acids. Germline assignment: CDR1 MNHNS and CDR2 SASEGT. The V gene lost 8 bases and the J gene lost 5 bases, with 15 bases spanning the gap. In nucleotides, the CDR3 is TGTGCCAGCCCCCCCCGGGGGGGTACTGAAGCTTTCTTT. It is translated as CASPPRGGTEAFF.

The chain carries TRBV29-1 and TRBJ2-3; no clear D gene. V was clipped by 7 bases and J by 3 bases, with 20 bases between them. The CDR3 is 15 amino acids. Germline V lookup: CDR1 SQVTM, CDR2 ANQGSEA. The CDR3 bases are TGCAGCGCCCAGTTTTTGGCAGAGAAAACAGATACGCAGTATTTT. Translated, it gives CSAQFLAEKTDTQYF.

The chain is built from TRBV11-2 and TRBJ2-3; 9 bases are shared with TRBD2. V dropped 5 bases and J dropped 4; count of bases not matched to a gene: 7. Germline lookup yields CDR1 SGHAT and CDR2 FQNNGV. This CDR3 is built from 15 residues. CDR3 DNA: TGTGCCAGCAGCATTAGCGGGAGTGTGGCAGATACGCAGTATTTT. Its protein product is CASSISGSVADTQYF.

This rearrangement joins TRBV10-3 to TRBJ2-2, with a possible D match to TRBD1 (6 bases). The CDR3 runs to 15 residues. Trimming pared 8 bases from V and 1 base from J, leaving 14 bases between. The germline CDR1 and CDR2 sequences are ENHRY and SYGVKD. CDR3 region: CAIAAGDLNTGELFF. CDR3 nucleotides: TGTGCCATCGCCGCAGGGGACCTGAACACCGGGGAGCTGTTTTTT.

The V gene is TRBV5-5, the J gene TRBJ2-3, with TRBD2 identical over 8 bases. The V gene's germline CDR1 is SGHKS and CDR2 YYEKEE (reference sequence). V shed 4 bases and J 5 bases; nucleotides not matched to a gene: 6. This CDR3 region has 14 residues. The CDR3 here is CASSPGGVGDTQYF. The CDR3 DNA sequence: TGTGCCAGCAGCCCCGGGGGGGTGGGAGATACGCAGTATTTT.

The chain is built from TRBV7-9 and TRBJ2-5; no clear D. Trimming stripped 6 bases from V and 6 bases from J, with 14 bases between. The germline V gene has CDR1 SEHNR and CDR2 FQNEAQ (reference sequence). The CDR3 covers 13 residues. In DNA form, the CDR3 reads TGTGCCAGCAGAGAGGCAGAAGGGAAGACCCAGTACTTC. This encodes CASREAEGKTQYF.

The chain carries TRBV4-2 and TRBJ2-2; either TRBD1 or TRBD2 may fit D (5 bases each). This CDR3 region has 17 residues. Trimming stripped 1 base from V and 2 bases from J, with 14 bases between. Germline V gene data show CDR1 as LGHNA and CDR2 as YNFKEQ. The CDR3, as DNA: TGTGCCAGCAGCCAAGCTCGAGGGGTTATCAACACCGGGGAGCTGTTTTTT. Its translation is CASSQARGVINTGELFF.

The chain combines TRBV5-1 with TRBJ2-1, with 9 bases fitting TRBD1. The CDR3 is made up of 15 amino acids. V lost 0 bases and J lost 6; bases outside the gene matches: 4. Looked up from germline, CDR1 is SGHRS and CDR2 is YFSETQ. For the CDR3, the DNA is TGCGCCAGCAGCTTGGTACCGGGACAGGGCAATGAGCAGTTCTTC. Translation gives CASSLVPGQGNEQFF. Full variable domain (outside the CDR3, taken from reference TRBV5-1 and TRBJ2-1): KAGVTQTPRYLIKTRGQQVTLSCSPISGHRSVSWYQQTPGQGLQFLFEYFSETQRNKGNFPGRFSGRQFSNSRSEMNVSTLELGDSALYLCASSLVPGQGNEQFFGPGTRLTVL.

Concerning this clone itself: This sample includes further DNA sequences coding for the same CDR3. The chain links TRBV11-2 to TRBJ2-5; D gene unclear. The germline CDR1 and CDR2 sequences are SGHAT and FQNNGV. V shed 3 bases and J shed 5 bases, with 4 bases lying between them. The CDR3 has 11 amino acids. Here the CDR3 DNA reads TGTGCCAGCAGCTTTGGGGAGACCCAGTACTTC. Residues: CASSFGETQYF.

CDR3 protein: CASSSPGLGKNIQYF. As DNA, the CDR3 is TGTGCCAGCAGCTCCCCTGGGCTTGGCAAAAACATTCAGTACTTC. The chain links TRBV7-9 to TRBJ2-4; unclear D gene. V was clipped by 4 bases and J by 3 bases, with 13 bases between them. This CDR3 contains 15 residues. Per germline, CDR1 SEHNR and CDR2 FQNEAQ (reference sequence).

The chain uses TRBV6-1 and TRBJ1-5, with a weak D call TRBD1 (6 bases). This CDR3 contains 14 residues. Trimming left V 3 bases short and J 0 bases short, with 6 bases between. Germline lookup yields CDR1 MNHNS and CDR2 SASEGT. The CDR3 reads CASSDRGSNQPQHF. For the CDR3, the DNA is TGTGCCAGCAGTGACAGGGGTAGCAATCAGCCCCAGCATTTT.

This chain connects TRBV25-1 to TRBJ2-2; the D call may be TRBD1 or TRBD2 (5 bases each). V was trimmed by 8 bases and J by 6 bases, leaving 19 bases between them. The CDR3 has 15 amino acids. Per the germline V gene, CDR1 is MGHDK and CDR2 is SYGVNS. This chain's CDR3 is CASGYVAGSAGELFF. DNA for the CDR3: TGTGCCAGCGGATACGTGGCAGGGAGCGCCGGGGAGCTGTTTTTT. The full variable domain, completed using reference TRBV25-1 and TRBJ2-2, is EADIYQTPRYLVIGTGKKITLECSQTMGHDKMYWYQQDPGMELHLIHYSYGVNSTEKGDLSSESTVSRIRTEHFPLTLESARPSHTSQYLCASGYVAGSAGELFFGEGSRLTVL.

In this sample, this clone turned up once. The chain uses TRBV6-5 and TRBJ2-1; D is perhaps TRBD1 or TRBD2 (5 bases each). CDR3 length equals 12 residues. Trimming removed 5 bases from V and 10 bases from J, with 12 bases in between. Germline values: CDR1 MNHEY, CDR2 SVGAGI. The CDR3 DNA reads TGTGCCAGCAGTACCCCGGGGCTGGAGCAGTTCTTC. Translation: CASSTPGLEQFF.

CDR3 protein: CASRNSGVGNEQFF. CDR3 nucleotide sequence: TGTGCCAGCAGAAACTCGGGGGTCGGCAATGAGCAGTTCTTC. The chain uses TRBV2 and TRBJ2-1, with a weak D call TRBD2 (6 bases). CDR3 size: 14 residues. Trimming removed 6 bases at V and 6 bases at J, with 15 bases between. Germline V lookup: CDR1 SNHLY, CDR2 FYNNEI.

The CDR3 DNA follows: TGTGCCAGCAGCGTAGGGAGGGACAGCTCCTATGGCTACACCTTC. It yields the protein CASSVGRDSSYGYTF. This chain joins TRBV9 and TRBJ1-2, with 7 nucleotides matching TRBD1. J gave up 4 bases and V 0 bases, and 6 bases lay outside the gene matches. From germline, CDR1 is SGDLS and CDR2 YYNGEE. The CDR3 has 15 amino acids.

The CDR3 DNA reads TGTGCCAGCAGTCGACAGGGCAATCAGCCCCAGCATTTT. The encoded protein is CASSRQGNQPQHF. The J gene is TRBJ1-5, the V gene TRBV6-5; D is perhaps TRBD1 (6 bases). The germline V gene has CDR1 MNHEY and CDR2 SVGAGI. The CDR3 consists of 13 residues. Trimming pared 5 bases from V and 2 bases from J, leaving 7 bases between.

As regards this clone: The same CDR3 is also encoded by other DNA sequences in this sample. The chain couples TRBV18 to TRBJ1-1; possible D gene TRBD1, 6 bases. The CDR3 spans 13 residues. With 3 bases removed from V and 3 bases from J, the gap between germline ends came to 8 bases. Per the germline V gene, CDR1 is KGHSH and CDR2 is LQKENI. In DNA form, the CDR3 reads TGTGCCAGCTCACCGCCAGGGGACACTGAAGCTTTCTTT. This codes for CASSPPGDTEAFF.